Listed below are T cell receptor beta chains from one sample, sequenced in a study of early T cells in non-severe SARS-CoV-2 infection. TCRdb reprocessed the 5' RACE reads via MiXCR and lists one record per CDR3 protein. This repertoire shows nearly 50,000 distinct CDR3 sequences, 6.2% found once; its top ten account for 5.5% to 8%. Sequencing used whole blood, obtained at baseline. These receptors were taken from an adult who was a healthcare worker with PCR-confirmed SARS-CoV-2 infection or an uninfected control (not recorded which). The CDR3 runs from the conserved cysteine through the conserved F or W. The order of the fields is V gene, clone size, CDR3 length, D gene, CDR3 protein. D genes are given only for firm matches. Where a row states a size, it is once, few, many or the class of an expanded clone; other rows omit it.

>TRBV6-6|many|14|-
CASGGGWGNQPQHF
>TRBV12-3/TRBV12-4|few|14|-
CASSVRFPNQPQHF
>TRBV19|many|14|-
CASSPAPGRNEQYF
>TRBV28|many|18|-
CAIGMMGGLTSPTETQYF
>TRBV6-2/TRBV6-3|many|12|-
CASSHPNYGYTF
>TRBV9|-|16|TRBD2
CASSVGTSGRYNEQFF
>TRBV7-3|-|14|-
CASGVRGMTDTQYF
>TRBV27|-|14|-
CASTPRVENSPLHF
>TRBV5-6|-|14|-
CASSVGGPSYEQYF
>TRBV29-1|-|13|TRBD1
CSAGTGGNSPLHF
>TRBV5-4|few|15|TRBD2
CASSLQAGVGETQYF
>TRBV5-5|-|15|TRBD2
CASSLWASGPYEQYF
>TRBV18|-|13|TRBD1
CASSPGQPYEQYF
>TRBV6-2/TRBV6-3|many|14|-
CASSLHYPAGTQYF
>TRBV2|many|12|-
CASTPVGSEQFF
>TRBV29-1|few|14|-
CSVVHRGFNTEAFF
>TRBV28|few|14|-
CASSLLPANEKLFF
>TRBV7-8|-|13|-
CASSSIGPDTQYF
>TRBV18|many|15|-
CASSPPSKPTDTQYF
>TRBV12-3/TRBV12-4|few|12|-
CASGSRGSGYTF
>TRBV6-5|-|14|-
CASSPAGSSYEQYF
>TRBV12-3/TRBV12-4|-|14|-
CASRRTWGDNEQFF
>TRBV28|few|14|TRBD1
CASSPPRTGNGYTF
>TRBV29-1|few|11|-
CSVDPPLEAFF
>TRBV11-3|-|16|TRBD1
CASSLRRDSFTDTQYF
>TRBV18|many|19|-
CASSPKSGTDRSGANVLTF
>TRBV20-1|-|17|TRBD1
CSARRVPGGAGYNEQFF
>TRBV5-8|many|13|-
CASSLRLRAEAFF
>TRBV9|many|16|TRBD2
CASSPGLAGRSYEQYF